The 21 T cell receptor beta chains reported below all come from one sample, sequenced in a study of T-cell memory formation after mild COVID-19. TCRdb processed the 5' RACE reads anew with MiXCR; each CDR3 protein has one entry. The sample carries about 340,000 distinct CDR3 sequences, 20% to 25% recorded once. Specimen: PBMCs or a T cell subset sorted from them (not recorded which). Receptor source: a man aged 18 to 29 who had mild COVID-19 (a few samples of this study predate the infection). Cell type and time point are not known.

This clonotype was seen only a few times. The V gene is TRBV20-1, the J gene TRBJ1-5, with D maybe TRBD1 (6 bases). CDR3 length: 14 amino acids. The V end was cut by 3 bases, the J end by 2 bases, with 11 bases between. Germline V gene sequence: CDR1 DFQATT, CDR2 SNEGSKA (reference sequence). CDR3 protein: CSASRRGGNQPQHF. CDR3 DNA: TGCAGTGCTAGTCGCAGGGGCGGCAATCAGCCCCAGCATTTT.

This clonotype appeared many times. The chain joins TRBV19 to TRBJ1-2, with unresolved D. Looked up from germline, CDR1 is LNHDA and CDR2 is SQIVND (reference sequence). The germline V and J ends were trimmed by 5 bases and 0 bases, with 13 bases remaining between them. The CDR3 contains 15 residues. Here the CDR3 reads CASSPMDGANYGYTF. The CDR3 DNA is TGTGCCAGTAGTCCGATGGACGGGGCTAACTATGGCTACACCTTC.

The V and J genes are TRBV29-1 and TRBJ1-2; TRBD1 matches at 10 bases. Germline CDR1 and CDR2: SQVTM and ANQGSEA. V trimming: 0 bases; J trimming: 5 bases; junction bases outside the gene matches: 3. The CDR3 totals 14 residues. CDR3 sequence (DNA): TGCAGCGTTGAAGAGTGGGGACAGGGGTATGGCTACACCTTC. This sequence encodes CSVEEWGQGYGYTF.

The table lists this clonotype with a few counts. The chain carries TRBV10-3 and TRBJ1-5; 7 bases agree with TRBD1. Germline V gives CDR1 ENHRY, CDR2 SYGVKD. This CDR3 comprises 14 residues. The J segment lost 3 bases and the V segment lost 5 bases, leaving 4 bases of the junction unmatched. CDR3 in DNA: TGTGCCATCAGTCTCCAGGGGGTCAATCAGCCCCAGCATTTT. The encoded protein is CAISLQGVNQPQHF.

This sequence joins TRBV4-3 and TRBJ2-5; 9 bases agree with TRBD2. From germline, CDR1 is LGHNA and CDR2 YSLEER. CDR3 length: 16 amino acids. Losses at the gene ends were 1 base for V and 0 bases for J; bases not matched to a gene: 3. Here the CDR3 reads CASSQGSGGHQETQYF. CDR3 bases: TGCGCCAGCAGCCAAGGTAGCGGGGGTCACCAAGAGACCCAGTACTTC.

This clonotype has a count of ten or more. The gene calls are TRBV7-2 and TRBJ2-7, with D tentatively TRBD1 (5 bases). There are 15 residues in the CDR3. Trimming took off 1 base at V and 1 base at J, with 11 bases between the two ends. Germline lookup yields CDR1 SGHTA and CDR2 FQGNSA. This CDR3 is CASSLDWGRSYEQYV. In DNA, the CDR3 is TGTGCCAGCAGCTTAGATTGGGGCAGATCCTACGAGCAGTACGTC.

The table lists this clonotype with a few counts. The chain is built from TRBV11-2 and TRBJ2-3; no clear D. Germline assignment: CDR1 SGHAT and CDR2 FQNNGV. The CDR3 is made up of 13 amino acids. Trimming pared 1 base from V and 7 bases from J, leaving 9 bases between. The DNA of the CDR3 is TGTGCCAGCAGCTTAGGGCCCGCGAATACGCAGTATTTT. Translated: CASSLGPANTQYF.

This clonotype was seen a handful of times. The rearrangement joins TRBV15 to TRBJ2-1; D gene unclear. Trimming stripped 0 bases from V and 6 bases from J, with 15 bases between. This CDR3 has 16 residues. Germline V lookup: CDR1 LNHNV, CDR2 YYDKDF (reference sequence). The CDR3 here is CATSRDPESSFNEQFF. DNA of the CDR3: TGTGCCACCAGCAGAGATCCCGAAAGCAGTTTCAATGAGCAGTTCTTC.

In its sample, this clonotype was seen many times. The chain uses TRBV12-3 or TRBV12-4 and TRBJ1-1; 12 bases line up with TRBD1. The CDR3 is 15 amino acids. Trimming at V came to 7 bases and at J to 4 bases, leaving 7 bases not matched to a gene. Written as DNA, the CDR3 is TGTGCCAGCAATAATCCGGGACAGGGGGCCACTGAAGCTTTCTTT. As protein: CASNNPGQGATEAFF.

This rearrangement joins TRBV18 to TRBJ1-1, with D tentatively TRBD1 (5 bases). V was pared by 1 base and J by 3 bases, with 9 bases between. Germline lookup yields CDR1 KGHSH and CDR2 LQKENI. This CDR3 has 14 residues. The CDR3 reads CASSPLARDTEAFF. DNA for the CDR3: TGTGCCAGCTCACCACTGGCCAGGGACACTGAAGCTTTCTTT.

The chain links TRBV7-6 to TRBJ2-6; D gene unclear. Germline CDR1 SGHVS, CDR2 FNYEAQ. The CDR3 runs to 14 residues. Deletions cut 7 bases from V and 6 bases from J, with 13 bases between. The CDR3 bases are TGTGCCAGCACCAGGCCCGGAGAGGCCAACGTCCTGACTTTC. Protein: CASTRPGEANVLTF.

This clonotype came up many times. The V gene is TRBV12-3 or TRBV12-4, the J gene TRBJ2-6; TRBD1 matches 8 bases. Trimming removed 4 bases from V and 2 bases from J; junction bases left unmatched: 4. This CDR3 has 16 amino acids. The CDR3 DNA is TGTGCCAGCAGTTCCCAGGGGGCAGCTGGGGCCAACGTCCTGACTTTC. Protein: CASSSQGAAGANVLTF.

V usage is TRBV10-3 and J usage is TRBJ2-1; TRBD1 is a possible D gene (6 bases). CDR3 length: 13 amino acids. CDR1 ENHRY and CDR2 SYGVKD come from the germline V gene. V lost 6 bases, J lost 10 bases, and 16 bases lay in between. The CDR3 sequence is CAIRWDNGAEQFF. Written as DNA, the CDR3 is TGTGCCATCAGGTGGGACAACGGGGCCGAGCAGTTCTTC.

This clonotype showed up just a few times. The chain employs TRBV7-9 and TRBJ1-2; a possible D gene is TRBD1 (5 bases). The CDR3 has 13 amino acids. Trimming left V 6 bases short and J 3 bases short, with 11 bases between. Looked up from germline, CDR1 is SEHNR and CDR2 is FQNEAQ (reference sequence). The CDR3 loop reads CASSRGAHYGYTF. Here the CDR3 DNA reads TGTGCCAGCAGTCGTGGGGCCCACTATGGCTACACCTTC.

This clonotype was detected many times. This chain uses TRBV11-2 with TRBJ1-2, with D maybe TRBD1 (6 bases). Trimming took 5 bases from V and 6 from J, leaving 13 bases between them. Germline V gives CDR1 SGHAT, CDR2 FQNNGV. This CDR3 contains 13 residues. CDR3 in DNA: TGTGCCAGCAGCCCTCGGGGGGCTCATGGCTACACCTTC. It is translated as CASSPRGAHGYTF.

This clonotype came up a few times. This chain connects TRBV7-2 to TRBJ2-1; 7 bases are shared with TRBD1. The germline V gene has CDR1 SGHTA and CDR2 FQGNSA. Unmatched junction bases numbered 18, after V lost 5 bases and J lost 5 bases. This CDR3 spans 18 amino acids. The CDR3 DNA reads as TGTGCCAGCAGCACCAGACAGGGATCGGAAGGTCGGGACAATGAGCAGTTCTTC. Its translation: CASSTRQGSEGRDNEQFF.

This rearrangement joins TRBV29-1 to TRBJ2-2, with TRBD1 matching over 9 bases. The germline CDR1 and CDR2 sequences are SQVTM and ANQGSEA. The V segment lost 8 bases and the J segment 6 bases; nucleotides outside the gene matches: 4. The CDR3 totals 12 residues. The CDR3 loop is CSSTGGSGELFF. The CDR3 DNA is TGCAGCTCGACAGGGGGTTCCGGGGAGCTGTTTTTT.

The chain is built from TRBV5-1 and TRBJ2-7; D is unresolved. Trimming left V 2 bases short and J 4 bases short, with 16 bases between. Germline V gene data show CDR1 as SGHRS and CDR2 as YFSETQ. The CDR3 consists of 15 residues. The CDR3 spells CASSLGPTSSYEQYF. CDR3 DNA: TGCGCCAGCAGCTTAGGACCGACAAGCTCATACGAGCAGTACTTC.

V is TRBV2 and J is TRBJ2-7; maybe TRBD2 (6 bases). The germline V gene encodes CDR1 SNHLY and CDR2 FYNNEI. The V end was cut by 7 bases, the J end by 0 bases, with 13 bases between. The CDR3 runs to 14 residues. The CDR3 nucleotides read TGTGCCAGCACCGGGACTGTGGCCTCCTACGAGCAGTACGTC. As protein: CASTGTVASYEQYV.

The chain recombines TRBV5-6 with TRBJ1-4, with no clear D. The germline CDR1 and CDR2 sequences are SGHDT and YYEEEE. The ends were cut back, 3 bases at V and 4 bases at J, with 13 bases in the middle. The CDR3 covers 15 residues. The CDR3 loop reads CASSSMAVNNEKLFF. Here the CDR3 DNA reads TGTGCCAGCAGCTCCATGGCGGTAAATAATGAAAAACTGTTTTTT.

J is TRBJ2-7 and V is TRBV20-1, with a weak D call TRBD2 (6 bases). Deletions cut 6 bases from V and 2 bases from J, with 20 bases between. Per the germline V gene, CDR1 is DFQATT and CDR2 is SNEGSKA (reference sequence). The CDR3 totals 15 residues. In DNA form, the CDR3 reads TGCAGTGCCAGCATCGGAGGGCGAGGGGCCTACGAGCAGTACTTC. Protein: CSASIGGRGAYEQYF.